The 3 T cell receptor beta chains presented below share a single source sample, sequenced in a study of Graves' ophthalmopathy and Graves' hyperthyroidism. As the template, RNA transcripts were used to amplify TCR beta CDR3 regions. HTBI primers served in a first-round RT-PCR, which a second-round multiplex PCR followed. TCRdb reprocessed the multiplex PCR reads with MiXCR, giving one entry per CDR3 protein. The sample lists about 390,000 distinct CDR3 sequences, less than 20% occurring once. The specimen was peripheral blood. These receptors originate from a young woman with stable Graves' hyperthyroidism.

In this sample, this clonotype turned up many times. This rearrangement joins TRBV19 to TRBJ2-7; maybe TRBD1 (6 bases). CDR1 and CDR2 (germline): LNHDA, SQIVND (reference sequence). The CDR3 runs to 14 residues. Trimming removed 2 bases from V and 6 bases from J, with 14 bases in between. The CDR3 is CASSIKGDTVEQYF. CDR3 bases: TGTGCCAGTAGTATAAAGGGGGACACCGTCGAGCAGTACTTC.

This clonotype was counted between two and nine times. J is TRBJ1-6 and V is TRBV7-6; 8 bases match TRBD1. From germline, CDR1 is SGHVS and CDR2 FNYEAQ. V shed 4 bases and J 10 bases; nucleotides not matched to a gene: 6. The CDR3 covers 14 residues. CDR3 region: CASSSGQDGSPLHF. CDR3 DNA sequence: TGTGCCAGCAGCTCGGGACAGGACGGCTCACCCCTCCACTTT.

The table lists this clonotype with many counts. CDR3 amino acids: CASSSRVSTEAFF. In DNA, the CDR3 is TGTGCCAGCAGCTCCAGGGTCAGCACTGAAGCTTTCTTT. The V gene is TRBV13, the J gene TRBJ1-1; TRBD1 is a possible D gene (5 bases). Germline CDR1 is PRHDT and CDR2 is FYEKMQ (reference sequence). The CDR3 is made up of 13 amino acids. With 4 bases removed from V and 4 bases from J, the gap between germline ends came to 10 bases.